Listed here is a single T cell receptor (beta chain). These data belong to a study of blood T cell repertoires in COVID-19. Whole-study context: Samples of COVID-19 (acute and convalescent) were obtained from the United States, Italy and Spain.

The authors' processing: Quantification of nucleated cells was approximated via reference gene primer amplification. Generated by immunoSEQ multiplex PCR, the TCRdb table keeps only in-frame clones and is missing some. That table supplies the V and J calls and clone size; D and trimming were determined from the DNA. The repertoire holds about 230,000 clones, with around nine tenths as singletons. Germline V gene sequence: CDR1 DFQATT, CDR2 SNEGSKA (reference sequence). This CDR3 contains 15 residues. The V end lost 3 bases, the J end lost 0 bases, and 11 bases lay between the germline ends. The chain carries TRBV20-1 and TRBJ1-4; tentatively, D is TRBD1 (5 bases). Sequenced sample: peripheral blood. The TCR comes from a woman aged 18-35 years who had recovered from COVID-19. The CDR3 bases are TGCAGTGCTAGTCGGACACCTGCAACTAATGAAAAACTGTTTTTT. Amino acid sequence: CSASRTPATNEKLFF.